The T cell receptor (beta chain) described here comes from a study of OX40 agonist ivuxolimab in advanced cancers. V was clipped by 5 bases and J by 9 bases; unmatched bases: 7. The germline V gene has CDR1 SGHTA and CDR2 FQGTGA. CDR3 length: 13 amino acids. TCRdb's table, derived via immunoSEQ multiplex PCR, lists solely in-frame clones and lacks some. The sample has over 25,000 clones, roughly four fifths seen once. In its sample, this clone was seen once. The source of this sequence is an adult with an advanced solid tumor such as melanoma, head and neck, liver or kidney cancer. Sequenced here: CD4+ or CD8+ T cells sorted from blood, sampled in a trial of the OX40 agonist ivuxolimab. The rearrangement uses TRBV7-3 and TRBJ2-3, with 8 bases lining up with TRBD1. The CDR3 loop reads CASSPGQGQTQYF. The CDR3 bases are TGTGCCAGCAGCCCCGGACAGGGTCAGACGCAGTATTTT.